A selection of T cell receptor beta chains follows, all from one sample in a study of cytomegalovirus exposure and HLA in healthy donors. Data came from immunoSEQ multiplex PCR; TCRdb stores just in-frame clones and leaves some out. The sample has tens of thousands of clones, around 79% seen once. Specimen: PBMCs. The receptors derive from a woman in her forties in good health and CMV-seropositive. Each CDR3 is given without its conserved first and last residue.

TRBV19	TRBJ2-2	ASVDPLRGRKDTGELF
TRBV28	TRBJ1-1	ASSLMGARTEAF
TRBV6-1	TRBJ1-1	ASRFTVNTEAF
TRBV11-3	TRBJ2-5	ASSLDLAGGWQETQY
TRBV5-4	TRBJ2-2	ASSLAGQRTGELF
TRBV7-9	TRBJ2-7	ASSTMGQFYEQY
TRBV29-1	TRBJ2-3	SVLKGATDTQY
TRBV2	.	ASTSLAGDPYEQY
TRBV7-8	TRBJ2-1	ASSQTGRGRGKNEQF
TRBV10-1	TRBJ2-7	ASKAGVGAYEQY
TRBV4-2	TRBJ1-1	ASSPQVTVNTEAF
TRBV7-9	TRBJ2-7	ASSFSGSYEQY
TRBV5-1	TRBJ1-5	ASSDRVGGPQH
TRBV4-2	TRBJ2-7	ASSQEEGTYEQY
TRBV9	TRBJ2-5	ASSVATGSGETQY
TRBV10-3	TRBJ1-1	ATRHRGDLNTEAF
TRBV7-8	TRBJ2-3	ASSSRLAGGTDTQY
TRBV5-1	TRBJ2-5	ASSGGQGETQY
TRBV28	TRBJ1-3	ASSPGQGPGNTIY
TRBV4-3	TRBJ1-5	ASSQRRGPHQPQH
TRBV7-9	TRBJ2-3	ASSLATGDTDTQY
TRBV9	TRBJ2-7	ASSVVWDRGEQY
TRBV4-3	TRBJ2-2	ASSRDRVPGELF
TRBV5-1	TRBJ2-2	ASSLNTGPGELF
TRBV5-6	TRBJ2-7	ASSLDESYEQY
TRBV6-1	TRBJ1-1	ASSEVNPGVTEAF
TRBV2	TRBJ1-1	ATRRTDTEAF
TRBV21-1	TRBJ2-3	ASRQIKWREELAQY
TRBV15	TRBJ2-1	ATSRDAGGYNEQF
TRBV28	TRBJ2-5	ASSLSVQLQETQY
TRBV5-1	.	ASKAGGGAYEQY
TRBV28	TRBJ2-5	ASSPLAGKTQY
TRBV6-6	.	ASNPRGLAYEQY
TRBV19	TRBJ1-4	ASSRQGGGEKLF
TRBV21-1	TRBJ2-3	ASSEQGVFTDTQY
TRBV10-3	TRBJ1-5	AISADRNQPQH
TRBV6-1	.	ASNSGLTSYEQY
TRBV5-4	TRBJ1-4	ASSFQNEKLF
TRBV5-6	TRBJ2-1	ASSMTSIFYNEQF
TRBV28	TRBJ2-7	ASSSLGSQVSYEQY
TRBV7-8	TRBJ1-1	ASSPPRGQANTEAF
TRBV7-2	TRBJ1-2	ASSSAGREVYGYT
TRBV5-6	TRBJ2-3	ASRGQGASDTQY
TRBV7-3	TRBJ2-1	ASSLGGLANEQF
TRBV7-3	TRBJ2-1	ASSRDRVYNEQF
TRBV5-6	TRBJ1-1	ASSTTAANTEAF
TRBV5-4	TRBJ2-5	ASSLFRTGLD
TRBV9	TRBJ2-3	ASSVAAARGTDTQY
TRBV2	TRBJ2-7	ASSQLAGSSYEQY
TRBV10-3	TRBJ1-2	AISGEGQGYGYT
TRBV19	TRBJ1-1	ASRMTGAANTEAF
TRBV19	TRBJ1-2	ASSVGQNQGYGYT
TRBV11-3	TRBJ1-2	ASSSRGWGYT